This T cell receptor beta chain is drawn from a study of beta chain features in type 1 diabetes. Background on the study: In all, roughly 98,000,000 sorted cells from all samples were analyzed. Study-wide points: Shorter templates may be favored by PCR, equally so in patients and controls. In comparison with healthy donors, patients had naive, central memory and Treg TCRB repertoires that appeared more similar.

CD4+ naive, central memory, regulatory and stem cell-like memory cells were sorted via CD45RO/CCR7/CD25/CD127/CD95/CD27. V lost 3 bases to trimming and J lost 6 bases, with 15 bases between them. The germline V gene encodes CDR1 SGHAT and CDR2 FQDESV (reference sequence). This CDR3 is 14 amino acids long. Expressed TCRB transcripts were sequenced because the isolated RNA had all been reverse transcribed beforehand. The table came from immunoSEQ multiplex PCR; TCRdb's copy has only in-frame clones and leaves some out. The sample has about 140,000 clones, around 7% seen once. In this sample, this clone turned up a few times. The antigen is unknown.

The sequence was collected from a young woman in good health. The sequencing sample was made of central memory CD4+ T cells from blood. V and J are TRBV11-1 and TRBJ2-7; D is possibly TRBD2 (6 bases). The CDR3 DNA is TGTGCCAGCAGCTTTAGCGGTCGGGCCGGCGAGCAGTACTTC. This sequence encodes CASSFSGRAGEQYF.